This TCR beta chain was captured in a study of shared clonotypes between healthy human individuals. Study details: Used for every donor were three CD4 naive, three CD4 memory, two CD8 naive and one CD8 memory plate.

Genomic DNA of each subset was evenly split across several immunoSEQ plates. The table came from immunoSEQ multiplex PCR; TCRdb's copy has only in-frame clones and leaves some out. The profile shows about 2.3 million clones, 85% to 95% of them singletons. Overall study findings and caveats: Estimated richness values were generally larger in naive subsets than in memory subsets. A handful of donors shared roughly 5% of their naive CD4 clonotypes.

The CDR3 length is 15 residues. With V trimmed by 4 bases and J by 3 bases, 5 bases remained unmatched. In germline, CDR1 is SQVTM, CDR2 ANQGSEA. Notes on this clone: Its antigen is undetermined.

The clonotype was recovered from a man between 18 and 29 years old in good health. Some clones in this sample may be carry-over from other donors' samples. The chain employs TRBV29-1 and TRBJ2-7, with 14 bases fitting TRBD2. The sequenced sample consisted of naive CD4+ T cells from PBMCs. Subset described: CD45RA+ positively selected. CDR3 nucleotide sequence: TGCAGCGTTGTCGGGACTAGCGGGAGCATCTACGAGCAGTACTTC. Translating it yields CSVVGTSGSIYEQYF.